The clone carrying this TCR beta chain has at least ten counts. The data were obtained in a study of T cells after yellow fever vaccination. This CDR3 region has 16 residues. Germline V gives CDR1 DFQATT, CDR2 SNEGSKA (reference sequence). Between the trimmed V and J ends, which lost 5 bases and 4 bases, there was a span of 21 bases. In making TCR cDNA, 5'RACE template switching added a universal primer site and UMIs to it. TCRdb re-analysed the 5' RACE reads in MiXCR, keeping a single row per CDR3 protein. This table holds some 150,000 distinct CDR3 sequences, more than 6.5% found once. The material sequenced was CD4+ T cells sorted from PBMCs, taken 10 days after the yellow fever booster vaccination. This clonotype originated in a young man who received the YFV17D yellow fever vaccine. The V call is TRBV20-1, the J call TRBJ2-1, with D perhaps matching TRBD2 (6 bases). The DNA of the CDR3 is TGCAGTGCTTCTCCCCGGAGGGGCGGAGGATACAATGAGCAGTTCTTC. It codes for CSASPRRGGGYNEQFF.